This T cell receptor (beta chain) was sequenced in a study of shared clonotypes between healthy human individuals. With regard to this clone: Its specificity is unknown.

Overall study findings and caveats: Researchers found naive subsets generally carried larger estimated richness than memory subsets.

Cells designated naive CD8 were CD45RO-negative and were positively selected for CCR7, with terminally differentiated effector memory CD45RA+ cells excluded. The CDR3 contains 13 residues. V shed 4 bases and J shed 5 bases, with 9 bases lying between them. CDR1 is SGHTS and CDR2 is YDEGEE in the germline V gene. Profiling relied on immunoSEQ multiplex PCR, and the TCRdb table lists in-frame clones only, not all of them. Of approximately 590,000 clones listed, around 95% are singletons. The sequencing sample was made of naive CD8+ T cells sorted from blood. The sequence was collected from a woman between 25 and 40 years old in good health. The V call is TRBV5-8, the J call TRBJ2-2, with no clear D. The CDR3 region is CASSEGRTGELFF. CDR3 in DNA: TGTGCCAGCAGCGAAGGCCGAACCGGGGAGCTGTTTTTT.